This T cell receptor (beta chain) was recovered during a study of OX40 agonist ivuxolimab in advanced cancers. On the study more broadly: As their treatment, patients were administered ivuxolimab, an agonistic anti-OX40 (CD134) antibody. Hepatocellular carcinoma, melanoma, renal cell or head and neck cancer occurred in dose-escalation patients. Study findings and constraints: Dosing at 0.1 to 3.0 mg/kg was accompanied by clonal expansion of CD4+ and CD8+ blood T cells by week 6.

The method was immunoSEQ multiplex PCR; TCRdb's version includes in-frame clones alone and lacks a portion of them. The table has approximately 74,000 clones, roughly 90% seen once; the top ten hold about 11%. This CDR3 has 15 amino acids. Germline-derived CDR1 and CDR2 are MNHNY and SVGAGI (reference sequence). The V end lost 0 bases, the J end lost 6 bases, and 14 bases lay between the germline ends. A word on this clone: The antigen is undetermined.

Material: CD4+ or CD8+ T cells sorted from blood, obtained in a trial of the OX40 agonist ivuxolimab. This receptor was identified in an adult with an advanced solid tumor such as melanoma, head and neck, liver or kidney cancer. The chain couples TRBV6-6 to TRBJ1-2; tentative D call: TRBD1 (5 bases). The CDR3 spells CASSYSVGLGDGYTF. CDR3 nucleotide sequence: TGTGCCAGCAGTTACTCAGTCGGGTTGGGGGATGGCTACACCTTC.